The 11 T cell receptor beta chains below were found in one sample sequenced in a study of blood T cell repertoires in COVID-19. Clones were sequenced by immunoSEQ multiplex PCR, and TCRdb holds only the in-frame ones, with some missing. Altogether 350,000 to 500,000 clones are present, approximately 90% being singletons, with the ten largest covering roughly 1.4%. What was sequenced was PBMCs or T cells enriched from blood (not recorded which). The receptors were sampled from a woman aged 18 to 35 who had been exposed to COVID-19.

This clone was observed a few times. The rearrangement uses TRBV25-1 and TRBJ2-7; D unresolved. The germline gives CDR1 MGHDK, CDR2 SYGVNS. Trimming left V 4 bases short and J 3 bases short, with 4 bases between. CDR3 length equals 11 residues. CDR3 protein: CASSAGYEQYF. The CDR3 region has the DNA TGTGCCAGCAGTGCGGGCTACGAGCAGTACTTC.

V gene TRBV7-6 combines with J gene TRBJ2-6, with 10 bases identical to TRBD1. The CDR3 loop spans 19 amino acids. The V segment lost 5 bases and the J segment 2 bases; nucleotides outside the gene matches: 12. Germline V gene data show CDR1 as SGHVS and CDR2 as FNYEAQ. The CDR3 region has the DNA TGTGCCAGCAGCAATCTCCGACAGGGGGCGCCCCCTGGGGCCAACGTCCTGACTTTC. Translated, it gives CASSNLRQGAPPGANVLTF.

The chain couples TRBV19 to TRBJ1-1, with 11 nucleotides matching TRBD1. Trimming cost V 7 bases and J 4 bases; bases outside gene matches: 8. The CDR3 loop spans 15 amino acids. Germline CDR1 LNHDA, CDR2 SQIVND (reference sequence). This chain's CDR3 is CASKRTGGSSTEAFF. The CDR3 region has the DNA TGTGCCAGTAAGCGGACAGGGGGCTCAAGCACTGAAGCTTTCTTT.

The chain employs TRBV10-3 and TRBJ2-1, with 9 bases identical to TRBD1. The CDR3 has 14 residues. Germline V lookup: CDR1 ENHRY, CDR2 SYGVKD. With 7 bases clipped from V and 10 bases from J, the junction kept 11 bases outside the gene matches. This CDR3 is CAITGTGTKGEQFF. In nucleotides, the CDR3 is TGTGCCATCACTGGGACAGGGACTAAAGGGGAGCAGTTCTTC.

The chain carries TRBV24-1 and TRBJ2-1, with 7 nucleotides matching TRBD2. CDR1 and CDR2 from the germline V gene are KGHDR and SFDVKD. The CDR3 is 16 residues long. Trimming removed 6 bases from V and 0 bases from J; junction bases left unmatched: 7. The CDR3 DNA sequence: TGTGCCACCAGTAACTGGGGGGGAAGCTCCTACAATGAGCAGTTCTTC. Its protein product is CATSNWGGSSYNEQFF.

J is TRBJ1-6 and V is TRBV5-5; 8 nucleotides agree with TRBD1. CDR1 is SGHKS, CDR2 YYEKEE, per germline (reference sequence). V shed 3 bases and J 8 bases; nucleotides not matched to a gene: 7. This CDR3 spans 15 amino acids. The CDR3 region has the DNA TGTGCCAGCAGCTCCTGGACAGGGTTGGATTCACCCCTCCACTTT. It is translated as CASSSWTGLDSPLHF.

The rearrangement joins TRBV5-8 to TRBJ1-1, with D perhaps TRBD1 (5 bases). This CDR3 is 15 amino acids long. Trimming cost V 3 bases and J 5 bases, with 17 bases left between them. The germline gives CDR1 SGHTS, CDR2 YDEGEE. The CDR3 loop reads CASSSPGWGGTEAFF. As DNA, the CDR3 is TGTGCCAGCAGCTCACCCGGGTGGGGGGGTACTGAAGCTTTCTTT.

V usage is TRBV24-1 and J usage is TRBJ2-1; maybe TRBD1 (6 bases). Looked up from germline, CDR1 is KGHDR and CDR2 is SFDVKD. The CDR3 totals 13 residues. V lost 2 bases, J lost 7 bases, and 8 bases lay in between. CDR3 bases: TGTGCCACCAGTGATTCGGGACATAATGAGCAGTTCTTC. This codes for CATSDSGHNEQFF.

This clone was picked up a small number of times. CDR3 amino acids: CSASPGTGDGQPQHF. CDR3 bases: TGCAGTGCTAGTCCCGGGACAGGGGACGGTCAGCCCCAGCATTTT. This chain links TRBV20-1 with TRBJ1-5, with TRBD1 matching 10 bases. Germline trimming cut 3 bases from V and 6 bases from J; bases unmatched to any gene: 8. The germline V gene has CDR1 DFQATT and CDR2 SNEGSKA (reference sequence). This CDR3 comprises 15 residues.

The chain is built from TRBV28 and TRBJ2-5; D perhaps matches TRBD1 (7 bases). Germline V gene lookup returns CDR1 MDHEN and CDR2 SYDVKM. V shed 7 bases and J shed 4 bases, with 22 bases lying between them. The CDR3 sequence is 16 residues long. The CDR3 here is CASKGAGLALGETQYF. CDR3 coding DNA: TGTGCCAGCAAGGGGGCGGGGCTAGCGCTCGGAGAGACCCAGTACTTC.

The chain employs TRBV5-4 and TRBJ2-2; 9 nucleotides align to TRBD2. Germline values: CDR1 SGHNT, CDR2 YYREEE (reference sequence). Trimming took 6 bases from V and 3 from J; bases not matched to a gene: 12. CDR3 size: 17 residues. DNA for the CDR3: TGTGCCAGCACCTCCCGGGCGGGAGGGATATACACCGGGGAGCTGTTTTTT. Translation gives CASTSRAGGIYTGELFF.